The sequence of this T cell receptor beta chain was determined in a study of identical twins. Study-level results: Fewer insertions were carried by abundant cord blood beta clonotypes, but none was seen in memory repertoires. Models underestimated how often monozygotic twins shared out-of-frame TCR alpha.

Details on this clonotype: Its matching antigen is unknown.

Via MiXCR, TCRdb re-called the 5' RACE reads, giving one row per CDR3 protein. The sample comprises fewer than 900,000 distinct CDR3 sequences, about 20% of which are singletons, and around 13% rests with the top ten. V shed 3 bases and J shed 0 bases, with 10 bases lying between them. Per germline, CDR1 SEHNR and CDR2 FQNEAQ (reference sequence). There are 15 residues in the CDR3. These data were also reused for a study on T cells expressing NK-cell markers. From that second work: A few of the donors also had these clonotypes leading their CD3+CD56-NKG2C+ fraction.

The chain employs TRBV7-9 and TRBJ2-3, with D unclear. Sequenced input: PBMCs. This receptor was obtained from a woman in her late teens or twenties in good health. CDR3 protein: CASSLPLESTDTQYF. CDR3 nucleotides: TGTGCCAGCAGCTTGCCGTTGGAGAGCACAGATACGCAGTATTTT.